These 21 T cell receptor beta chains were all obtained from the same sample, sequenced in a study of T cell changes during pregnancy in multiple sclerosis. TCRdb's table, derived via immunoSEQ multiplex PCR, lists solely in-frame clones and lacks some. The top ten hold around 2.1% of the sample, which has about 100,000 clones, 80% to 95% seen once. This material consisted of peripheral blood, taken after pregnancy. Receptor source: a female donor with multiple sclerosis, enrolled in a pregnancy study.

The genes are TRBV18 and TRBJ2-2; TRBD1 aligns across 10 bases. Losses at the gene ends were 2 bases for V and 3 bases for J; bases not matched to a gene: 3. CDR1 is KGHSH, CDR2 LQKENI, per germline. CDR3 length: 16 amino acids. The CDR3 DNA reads TGTGCCAGCTCACCAACCGGGACAGGGGACACCGGGGAGCTGTTTTTT. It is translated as CASSPTGTGDTGELFF.

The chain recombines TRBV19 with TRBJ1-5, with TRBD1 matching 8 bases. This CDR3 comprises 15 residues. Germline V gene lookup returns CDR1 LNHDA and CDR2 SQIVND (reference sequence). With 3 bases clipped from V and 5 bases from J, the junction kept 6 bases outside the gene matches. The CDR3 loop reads CASSMSQGADQPQHF. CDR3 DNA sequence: TGTGCCAGTAGTATGAGTCAGGGGGCGGATCAGCCCCAGCATTTT.

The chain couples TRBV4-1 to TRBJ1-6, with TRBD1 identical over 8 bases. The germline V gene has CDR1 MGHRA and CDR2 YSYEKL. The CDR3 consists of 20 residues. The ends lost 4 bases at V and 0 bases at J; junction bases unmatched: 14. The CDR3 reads CASSRQRNGQGSSYNSPLHF. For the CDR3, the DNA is TGCGCCAGCAGCCGACAGCGAAACGGACAGGGCAGCTCCTATAATTCACCCCTCCACTTT.

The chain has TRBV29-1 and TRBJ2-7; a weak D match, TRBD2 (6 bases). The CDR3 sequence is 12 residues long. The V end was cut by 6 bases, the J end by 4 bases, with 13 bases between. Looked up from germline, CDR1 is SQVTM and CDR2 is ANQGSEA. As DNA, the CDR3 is TGCAGCGTGGGAGGATATGGGTACGAGCAGTACTTC. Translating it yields CSVGGYGYEQYF.

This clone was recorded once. CDR3 coding DNA: TGTGCCAGCAGTGAGCCCGTCTCAGGCACCAGCAATCAGCCCCAGCATTTT. Its translation is CASSEPVSGTSNQPQHF. This chain joins TRBV25-1 and TRBJ1-5; D is undetermined. Germline V gene data show CDR1 as MGHDK and CDR2 as SYGVNS. V shed 3 bases and J shed 1 base, with 16 bases lying between them. The CDR3 is 17 amino acids. The variable domain in full, completed from reference TRBV25-1 and TRBJ1-5, reads EADIYQTPRYLVIGTGKKITLECSQTMGHDKMYWYQQDPGMELHLIHYSYGVNSTEKGDLSSESTVSRIRTEHFPLTLESARPSHTSQYLCASSEPVSGTSNQPQHFGDGTRLSIL.

Written as DNA, the CDR3 is TGTGCCAGCACTCCGGGACAGGGAACCTACGAGCAGTACTTC. This translates into CASTPGQGTYEQYF. This chain uses TRBV6-6 with TRBJ2-7, with 9 bases matching TRBD1. Germline trimming cut 7 bases from V and 2 bases from J; bases unmatched to any gene: 6. There are 14 residues in the CDR3. CDR1 is MNHNY, CDR2 SVGAGI, per germline (reference sequence).

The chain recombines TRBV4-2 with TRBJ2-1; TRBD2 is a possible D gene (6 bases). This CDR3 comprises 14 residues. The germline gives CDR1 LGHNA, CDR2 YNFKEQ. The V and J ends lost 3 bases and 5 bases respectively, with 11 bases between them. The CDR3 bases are TGTGCCAGCAGCCATGTCGGGGGAAACAATGAGCAGTTCTTC. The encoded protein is CASSHVGGNNEQFF.

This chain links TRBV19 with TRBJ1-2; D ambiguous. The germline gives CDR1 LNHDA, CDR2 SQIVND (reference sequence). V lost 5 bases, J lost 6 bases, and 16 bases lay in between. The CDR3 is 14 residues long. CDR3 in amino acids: CASSPRGGSDGYTF. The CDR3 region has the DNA TGTGCCAGTAGTCCGAGAGGCGGGAGTGATGGCTACACCTTC.

The CDR3 loop is CASSPRGAGIEAFF. The CDR3 DNA reads as TGTGCCAGCAGCCCAAGGGGTGCAGGGATTGAAGCTTTCTTT. This chain links TRBV7-3 with TRBJ1-1, with D possibly matching TRBD1 (5 bases). Germline V CDR1 and CDR2: SGHTA, FQGTGA. This CDR3 contains 14 residues. V was clipped by 5 bases and J by 7 bases, with 17 bases between them.

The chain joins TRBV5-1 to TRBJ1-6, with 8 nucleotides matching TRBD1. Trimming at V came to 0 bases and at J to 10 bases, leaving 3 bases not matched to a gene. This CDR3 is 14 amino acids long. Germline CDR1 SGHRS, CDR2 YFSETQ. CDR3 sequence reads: CASSLETGESPLHF. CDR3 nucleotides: TGCGCCAGCAGCTTGGAGACAGGGGAATCACCCCTCCACTTT.

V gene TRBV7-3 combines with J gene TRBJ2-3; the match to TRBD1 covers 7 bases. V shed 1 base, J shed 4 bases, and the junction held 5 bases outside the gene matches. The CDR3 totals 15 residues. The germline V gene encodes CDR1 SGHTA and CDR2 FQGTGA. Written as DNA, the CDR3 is TGTGCCAGCAGCTTAAGAGGGGGCGCCCCAGATACGCAGTATTTT. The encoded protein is CASSLRGGAPDTQYF.

CDR3: CASSAPAGSGNTIYF. In nucleotides, the CDR3 is TGTGCCAGCAGCGCCCCAGCGGGCTCTGGAAACACCATATATTTT. This rearrangement joins TRBV9 to TRBJ1-3; D call uncertain. This CDR3 has 15 amino acids. Germline V gives CDR1 SGDLS, CDR2 YYNGEE. Trimming stripped 3 bases from V and 0 bases from J, with 10 bases between.

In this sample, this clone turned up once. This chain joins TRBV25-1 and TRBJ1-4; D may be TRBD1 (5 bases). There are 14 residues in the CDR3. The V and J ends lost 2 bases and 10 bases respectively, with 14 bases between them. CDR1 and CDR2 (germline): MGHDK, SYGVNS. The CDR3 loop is CASSEGSWGVKLFF. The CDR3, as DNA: TGTGCCAGCAGTGAAGGCTCGTGGGGGGTAAAACTGTTTTTT. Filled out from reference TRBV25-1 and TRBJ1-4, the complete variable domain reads EADIYQTPRYLVIGTGKKITLECSQTMGHDKMYWYQQDPGMELHLIHYSYGVNSTEKGDLSSESTVSRIRTEHFPLTLESARPSHTSQYLCASSEGSWGVKLFFGSGTQLSVL.

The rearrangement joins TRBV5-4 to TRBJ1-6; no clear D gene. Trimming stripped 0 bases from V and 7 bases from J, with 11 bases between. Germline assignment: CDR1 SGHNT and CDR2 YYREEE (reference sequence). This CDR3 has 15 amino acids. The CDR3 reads CASSLAGRLNSPLHF. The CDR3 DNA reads TGTGCCAGCAGCTTGGCTGGCAGGCTAAATTCACCCCTCCACTTT.

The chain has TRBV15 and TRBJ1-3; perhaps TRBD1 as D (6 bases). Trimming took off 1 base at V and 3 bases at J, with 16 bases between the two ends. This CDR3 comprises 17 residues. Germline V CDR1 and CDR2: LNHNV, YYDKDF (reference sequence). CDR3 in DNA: TGTGCCACCAGCAGAGCTTGGCACAGGGTCGGTGGAAACACCATATATTTT. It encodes CATSRAWHRVGGNTIYF.

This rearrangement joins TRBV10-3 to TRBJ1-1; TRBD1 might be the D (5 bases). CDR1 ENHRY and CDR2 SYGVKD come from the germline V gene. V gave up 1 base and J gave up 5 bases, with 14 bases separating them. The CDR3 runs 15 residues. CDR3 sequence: CAISELSRGDTEAFF. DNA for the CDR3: TGTGCCATCAGTGAGTTATCGCGGGGGGATACTGAAGCTTTCTTT.

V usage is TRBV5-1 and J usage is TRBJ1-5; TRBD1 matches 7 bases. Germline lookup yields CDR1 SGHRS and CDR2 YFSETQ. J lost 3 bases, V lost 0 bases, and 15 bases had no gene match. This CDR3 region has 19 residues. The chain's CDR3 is CASSLAFSIGTVSNQPQHF. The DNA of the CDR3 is TGCGCCAGCAGCTTGGCCTTTAGTATTGGGACAGTCTCCAATCAGCCCCAGCATTTT.

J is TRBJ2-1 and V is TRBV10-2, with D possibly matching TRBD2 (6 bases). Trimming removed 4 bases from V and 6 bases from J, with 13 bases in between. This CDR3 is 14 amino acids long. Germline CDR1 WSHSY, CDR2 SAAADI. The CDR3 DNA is TGCGCCAGCAGTGGGGGGAGACTAGTCAATGAGCAGTTCTTC. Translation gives CASSGGRLVNEQFF.

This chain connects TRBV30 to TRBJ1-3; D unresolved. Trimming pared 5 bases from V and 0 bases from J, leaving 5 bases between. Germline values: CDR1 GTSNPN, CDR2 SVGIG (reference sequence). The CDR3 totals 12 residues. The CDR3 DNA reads TGTGCCTGGTCAATCTCTGGAAACACCATATATTTT. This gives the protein CAWSISGNTIYF.

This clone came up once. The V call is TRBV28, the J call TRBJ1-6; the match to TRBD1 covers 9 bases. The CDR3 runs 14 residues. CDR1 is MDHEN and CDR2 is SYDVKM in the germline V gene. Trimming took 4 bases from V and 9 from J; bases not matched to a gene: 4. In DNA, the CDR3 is TGTGCCAGCAGTTCCGGGACAGGGTTTTCACCCCTCCACTTT. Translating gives CASSSGTGFSPLHF.

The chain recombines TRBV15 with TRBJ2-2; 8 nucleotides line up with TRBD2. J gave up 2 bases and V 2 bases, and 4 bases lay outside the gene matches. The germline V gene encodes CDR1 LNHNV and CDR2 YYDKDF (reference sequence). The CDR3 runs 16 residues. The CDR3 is CATSRPSGSNTGELFF. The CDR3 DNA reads TGTGCCACCAGCAGACCGAGCGGGAGTAACACCGGGGAGCTGTTTTTT.